A selection of T cell receptor beta chains follows, all from one sample in a study of T-cell reconstitution after alpha-beta-depleted transplantation in children. TCRdb fed the PCR reads into MiXCR, producing one record per CDR3 protein. The sample has about 120,000 distinct CDR3 sequences, 23% seen once. The sequencing here drew on PBMCs, mostly from graft donor cells, taken 180 days after TCRalphabeta/CD19-depleted stem cell transplant. The receptors were sampled from a male patient between 2 and 10 years old who had a stem cell transplant for chronic granulomatous disease, so the T cells may come from the graft donor. Each CDR3 is given with its conserved first and last residue. Each record gives: D gene, V gene, J gene, clone size, CDR3 DNA, CDR3 protein. D genes are given only for firm matches. Some rows mark clone size as missing; the rest say once, few, many or name a class of expanded clone.

d_gene: .; v_gene: TRBV29-1; j_gene: TRBJ2-7; abundance: many; CDR3nt: TGCAGCTTTCGAGAGGGTCGCTACGAGCAGTACTTC; CDR3aa: CSFREGRYEQYF
d_gene: TRBD2; v_gene: TRBV9; j_gene: TRBJ2-3; abundance: .; CDR3nt: TGTGCCAGCAGCGTAGCCGGGACTAGCGGGACCCGCACAGATACGCAGTATTTT; CDR3aa: CASSVAGTSGTRTDTQYF
d_gene: TRBD1; v_gene: TRBV9; j_gene: TRBJ2-1; abundance: .; CDR3nt: TGTGCCAGCAGCGTAGTGGGACAGACCTACAATGAGCAGTTCTTC; CDR3aa: CASSVVGQTYNEQFF
d_gene: TRBD1; v_gene: TRBV20-1; j_gene: TRBJ2-7; abundance: .; CDR3nt: TGCAGTGCTACACAGGGGTTAAGATACGAGCAGTACTTC; CDR3aa: CSATQGLRYEQYF
d_gene: .; v_gene: TRBV12-3/TRBV12-4; j_gene: TRBJ2-7; abundance: .; CDR3nt: TGTGCCAGCACCACACGGACAAACCCGCGGCAGTACTTC; CDR3aa: CASTTRTNPRQYF
d_gene: .; v_gene: TRBV20-1; j_gene: TRBJ1-1; abundance: many; CDR3nt: TGCAGTGCTTCCTCAAGGCCATCTCAGACTGAAGCTTTCTTT; CDR3aa: CSASSRPSQTEAFF
d_gene: .; v_gene: TRBV2; j_gene: TRBJ2-1; abundance: once; CDR3nt: TGTGCCAGCAGTGTCCGACTAGTTGGGGACAATGAGCAGTTCTTC; CDR3aa: CASSVRLVGDNEQFF
d_gene: TRBD2; v_gene: TRBV5-1; j_gene: TRBJ2-5; abundance: many; CDR3nt: TGCGCCAGCAGCTTGATAATAGCGGGGCCAGGGGAGACCCAGTACTTC; CDR3aa: CASSLIIAGPGETQYF
d_gene: TRBD2; v_gene: TRBV4-3; j_gene: TRBJ2-2; abundance: .; CDR3nt: TGCGCCAGCAGCCGGGAGACTAGCCTGGCCGGGGAGCTGTTTTTT; CDR3aa: CASSRETSLAGELFF
d_gene: TRBD1; v_gene: TRBV5-1; j_gene: TRBJ2-1; abundance: many; CDR3nt: TGCGCCACCTCGGACAGGACCTACAATGAGCAGTTCTTC; CDR3aa: CATSDRTYNEQFF
d_gene: TRBD1; v_gene: TRBV12-3/TRBV12-4; j_gene: TRBJ2-1; abundance: many; CDR3nt: TGTGCCAGCAGTTTAGCAGGGGGCCCTACAAATGAGCAGTTCTTC; CDR3aa: CASSLAGGPTNEQFF
d_gene: TRBD1; v_gene: TRBV7-9; j_gene: TRBJ2-4; abundance: few; CDR3nt: TGTGCCAGCAGCTTAGGAGGGGGCATCATTCAGTACTTC; CDR3aa: CASSLGGGIIQYF
d_gene: .; v_gene: TRBV5-1; j_gene: TRBJ2-7; abundance: .; CDR3nt: TGCGCCAGCAGCTTGGCCGGGGATGCCTACGAGCAGTACTTC; CDR3aa: CASSLAGDAYEQYF
d_gene: .; v_gene: TRBV5-1; j_gene: TRBJ1-2; abundance: .; CDR3nt: TGCGCCAGCAGCTCACCTGGCCGGGAGCTCGCTGGCTACACCTTC; CDR3aa: CASSSPGRELAGYTF
d_gene: .; v_gene: TRBV7-8; j_gene: TRBJ2-2; abundance: .; CDR3nt: TGTGCCAGCGGGGATTCGAACACCGGGGAGCTGTTTTTT; CDR3aa: CASGDSNTGELFF
d_gene: TRBD2; v_gene: TRBV12-3/TRBV12-4; j_gene: TRBJ2-1; abundance: many; CDR3nt: TGTGCCAGCAGTTTAGGGTTGGGACTAGCGGAGAACAATGAGCAGTTCTTC; CDR3aa: CASSLGLGLAENNEQFF
d_gene: .; v_gene: TRBV7-2; j_gene: TRBJ1-3; abundance: many; CDR3nt: TGTGCCAGCAGCCCTATCTTCGGAAACACCATATATTTT; CDR3aa: CASSPIFGNTIYF
d_gene: .; v_gene: TRBV24-1; j_gene: TRBJ2-4; abundance: many; CDR3nt: TGTGCCACCGACACCGAAGGCAAAAACATTCAGTACTTC; CDR3aa: CATDTEGKNIQYF